The T cell receptor (beta chain) under discussion was sequenced for a study of T cells in Graves' hyperthyroidism and ophthalmopathy. The wider study: Peripheral blood was obtained at initial diagnosis, preceding any treatment.

Amplification of TCR beta CDR3 regions used RNA as the template. RT-PCR in the first round (using the HTBI primer set) targeted the TCR CDR3. TCRdb independently ran MiXCR on the multiplex PCR reads; one entry per CDR3 protein. The data hold approximately 570,000 distinct CDR3 sequences, with about 20% observed a single time. This clonotype came up many times. The antigen is not known. The study based diagnoses on clinical symptoms, serum thyroxine and TRAb, thyroid ultrasound and orbital computed tomography. With 8 bases removed from V and 7 bases from J, the gap between germline ends came to 10 bases. This CDR3 has 11 residues. Germline V CDR1 and CDR2: MDHEN, SYDVKM. Overall study findings and caveats: Most clonotypes expanded in thyroid above 0.001 were likewise present in blood. Ophthalmopathy prediction by the model preceded onset by a median about 6.3 months.

The clonotype was recovered from a man aged 35-49 years with Graves' ophthalmopathy. The chain employs TRBV28 and TRBJ2-3, with D uncertain. The material sequenced was blood. Here the CDR3 DNA reads TGTGCCAGCTCCTCCCACTATACGCAGTATTTT. Translated: CASSSHYTQYF. Full variable domain (outside the CDR3, taken from reference TRBV28 and TRBJ2-3): DVKVTQSSRYLVKRTGEKVFLECVQDMDHENMFWYRQDPGLGLRLIYFSYDVKMKEKGDIPEGYSVSREKKERFSLILESASTNQTSMYLCASSSHYTQYFGPGTRLTVL.